A single sample gave rise to the 22 T cell receptor beta chains below, sequenced in a study of chemoradiotherapy in HPV16-positive cancers. Profiling relied on immunoSEQ multiplex PCR, and the TCRdb table lists in-frame clones only, not all of them. The sample has under 70,000 clones, under 95% seen once; the top ten hold roughly 3.3%. This material consisted of blood, taken from a patient who underwent chemoradiotherapy. Source of these receptors: a human donor with HPV-associated anogenital cancer.

V gene TRBV6-4 combines with J gene TRBJ1-4; TRBD1 might be the D (5 bases). There are 13 residues in the CDR3. V dropped 3 bases and J dropped 8 bases, with 10 bases sitting between them. Per the germline V gene, CDR1 is MRHNA and CDR2 is SNTAGT. CDR3 bases: TGTGCCAGCAGTGAGGGGGTAAACGAAAAACTGTTTTTT. Its protein product is CASSEGVNEKLFF.

CDR3 sequence (DNA): TGTGCCAGCAGCGGCTTTGCTCGGGGGAACACCGGGGAGCTGTTTTTT. This encodes CASSGFARGNTGELFF. The V and J genes are TRBV5-4 and TRBJ2-2; D might be TRBD2 (5 bases). Germline CDR1 reads SGHNT; CDR2 reads YYREEE (reference sequence). The CDR3 runs 16 residues. V was shortened by 4 bases and J by 1 base, with 14 bases between the two germline ends.

This clone was seen a few times. V gene TRBV21-1 combines with J gene TRBJ2-5; the table names TRBD1, a call not compared with the DNA. TRBV21-1 is a pseudogene segment. This CDR3 contains 19 residues. The CDR3 region has the DNA TGTGCCAGCAGCAAAGTAGGCAGGGGGCGCGACCAGTTACAAGAGACCCAGTACTTC. This codes for CASSKVGRGRDQLQETQYF.

The chain carries TRBV5-1 and TRBJ2-7; 9 bases are shared with TRBD1. The germline V gene has CDR1 SGHRS and CDR2 YFSETQ. The CDR3 is made up of 16 amino acids. V trimming: 0 bases; J trimming: 3 bases; junction bases outside the gene matches: 7. The chain's CDR3 is CASSLAVLDRGYEQYF. The CDR3 region has the DNA TGCGCCAGCAGCTTGGCCGTGTTGGACAGGGGCTACGAGCAGTACTTC.

This rearrangement joins TRBV7-2 to TRBJ1-2; 12 bases map to TRBD1. The V gene's germline CDR1 is SGHTA and CDR2 FQGNSA. This CDR3 contains 15 residues. Germline trimming cut 5 bases from V and 7 bases from J; bases unmatched to any gene: 8. The CDR3 here is CASSIGTGGAGGYTF. Here the CDR3 DNA reads TGTGCCAGCAGCATCGGGACAGGGGGCGCTGGTGGCTACACCTTC. Together with reference TRBV7-2 and TRBJ1-2, the CDR3 gives the full variable domain: GAGVSQSPSNKVTEKGKDVELRCDPISGHTALYWYRQSLGQGLEFLIYFQGNSAPDKSGLPSDRFSAERTGGSVSTLTIQRTQQEDSAVYLCASSIGTGGAGGYTFGSGTRLTVV.

This chain connects TRBV5-4 to TRBJ2-1; 12 nucleotides line up with TRBD2. The CDR3 has 16 residues. Germline loops: CDR1 SGHNT, CDR2 YYREEE (reference sequence). V lost 4 bases, J lost 4 bases, and 6 bases stayed unmatched. The CDR3 bases are TGTGCCAGCAGCCCTCCTAGCGGGGGGGCGTACAATGAGCAGTTCTTC. Translated: CASSPPSGGAYNEQFF.

This chain connects TRBV15 to TRBJ1-5; D is possibly TRBD1 (6 bases). The V gene's germline CDR1 is LNHNV and CDR2 YYDKDF (reference sequence). Trimming pared 3 bases from V and 0 bases from J, leaving 6 bases between. This CDR3 is 14 amino acids long. The CDR3 DNA reads as TGTGCCACCAGCAGGGGACATAGCAATCAGCCCCAGCATTTT. Translation: CATSRGHSNQPQHF.

This clone was recorded once. The V call is TRBV14, the J call TRBJ2-3, with D possibly matching TRBD1 (6 bases). This CDR3 comprises 13 residues. Germline V gene data show CDR1 as SGHDN and CDR2 as FVKESK. V was shortened by 4 bases and J by 6 bases, with 11 bases between the two germline ends. Written as DNA, the CDR3 is TGTGCCAGCAGCCTACAGGGTACGGATACGCAGTATTTT. It codes for CASSLQGTDTQYF.

The chain recombines TRBV14 with TRBJ2-3, with a weak D call TRBD1 (5 bases). Germline V gene sequence: CDR1 SGHDN, CDR2 FVKESK. V lost 3 bases and J 4 bases, leaving 11 bases between the germline ends. The length of the CDR3 is 14 residues. CDR3 DNA: TGTGCCAGCAGCCATCTCTGGGGCTCAGATACGCAGTATTTT. Its protein is CASSHLWGSDTQYF.

The chain has TRBV7-3 and TRBJ2-7; no reliable D call. V was pared by 5 bases and J by 0 bases, with 11 bases between. Germline-derived CDR1 and CDR2 are SGHTA and FQGTGA. This CDR3 has 14 amino acids. The chain's CDR3 is CASSPQSSSYEQYF. Written as DNA, the CDR3 is TGTGCCAGCAGCCCCCAATCTAGCTCCTACGAGCAGTACTTC.

V gene TRBV7-9 combines with J gene TRBJ2-3; no clear D gene. The CDR3 sequence is 12 residues long. Trimming pared 1 base from V and 6 bases from J, leaving 5 bases between. In germline, CDR1 is SEHNR, CDR2 FQNEAQ (reference sequence). The CDR3: CASSLVGDTQYF. CDR3 DNA sequence: TGTGCCAGCAGCTTAGTCGGGGATACGCAGTATTTT.

The rearrangement links TRBV7-9 to TRBJ2-7, with 8 bases matching TRBD1. The germline V gene has CDR1 SEHNR and CDR2 FQNEAQ (reference sequence). V gave up 8 bases and J gave up 6 bases; unmatched junction bases: 6. The CDR3 length is 12 residues. The CDR3, as DNA: TGTGCCAGCGGCGAGACAGGGGTCGAGCAGTACTTC. As protein: CASGETGVEQYF.

The chain is built from TRBV6-5 and TRBJ1-5; D uncertain. V was shortened by 0 bases and J by 4 bases, with 7 bases between the two germline ends. The CDR3 totals 14 residues. Germline V lookup: CDR1 MNHEY, CDR2 SVGAGI. This chain's CDR3 is CASSYSTGNQPQHF. DNA of the CDR3: TGTGCCAGCAGTTACTCGACTGGAAATCAGCCCCAGCATTTT.

V is TRBV6-5 and J is TRBJ1-5, with 10 bases fitting TRBD1. The V gene's germline CDR1 is MNHEY and CDR2 SVGAGI. There are 16 residues in the CDR3. V was pared by 4 bases and J by 2 bases, with 5 bases of the junction left unmatched. Here the CDR3 DNA reads TGTGCCAGCAGTTCCCCGACAGGGGGCGGCAATCAGCCCCAGCATTTT. Translated, it gives CASSSPTGGGNQPQHF.

CDR3 sequence: CASSDGTGGGQPQHF. CDR3 DNA sequence: TGCGCCAGCAGTGACGGGACAGGGGGCGGTCAGCCCCAGCATTTT. J is TRBJ1-5 and V is TRBV5-1, with 12 bases that match TRBD1. The V and J ends lost 5 bases and 6 bases, in that order; junction bases with no gene match: 6. The CDR3 has 15 amino acids. Germline CDR1 is SGHRS and CDR2 is YFSETQ.

V and J are TRBV5-4 and TRBJ1-1; 8 bases map to TRBD1. The CDR3 has 14 residues. CDR1 SGHNT and CDR2 YYREEE come from the germline V gene (reference sequence). Trimming cost V 4 bases and J 1 base; bases outside gene matches: 3. This CDR3 reads CASSPQGENTEAFF. CDR3 nucleotide sequence: TGTGCCAGCAGCCCACAGGGGGAGAACACTGAAGCTTTCTTT. The variable domain in full, with the rest retrieved from reference TRBV5-4 and TRBJ1-1, is ETGVTQSPTHLIKTRGQQVTLRCSSQSGHNTVSWYQQALGQGPQFIFQYYREEENGRGNFPPRFSGLQFPNYSSELNVNALELDDSALYLCASSPQGENTEAFFGQGTRLTVV.

The rearrangement joins TRBV6-6 to TRBJ1-3; D is uncertain. In germline, CDR1 is MNHNY, CDR2 SVGAGI (reference sequence). The CDR3 is 15 residues long. With 0 bases removed from V and 3 bases from J, the gap between germline ends came to 9 bases. The CDR3 bases are TGTGCCAGCAGTTACTCACGTACCAATGGAAACACCATATATTTT. Its translation: CASSYSRTNGNTIYF.

The V gene is TRBV6-6, the J gene TRBJ1-1; the D gene is possibly TRBD1 (6 bases). V lost 6 bases and J 10 bases, leaving 21 bases between the germline ends. Germline V gene data show CDR1 as MNHNY and CDR2 as SVGAGI (reference sequence). The CDR3 sequence is 14 residues long. The DNA of the CDR3 is TGTGCCAGCAGCTCTCCACAGGGAGGGAGTCTAGCTTTCTTT. Its translation: CASSSPQGGSLAFF.

The chain recombines TRBV7-2 with TRBJ1-2; 7 bases agree with TRBD1. The CDR3 is made up of 13 amino acids. Germline CDR1 is SGHTA and CDR2 is FQGNSA. With V trimmed by 5 bases and J by 4 bases, 4 bases remained unmatched. The CDR3 sequence: CASSPNRGYGYTF. CDR3 nucleotides: TGTGCCAGCAGCCCGAACAGGGGCTATGGCTACACCTTC.

This sequence joins TRBV5-1 and TRBJ2-1; no definite D call. Looked up from germline, CDR1 is SGHRS and CDR2 is YFSETQ. V lost 2 bases to trimming and J lost 3 bases, with 6 bases between them. The length of the CDR3 is 13 residues. In DNA form, the CDR3 reads TGCGCCAGCAGCTTCTCAGACTACAATGAGCAGTTCTTC. Translated: CASSFSDYNEQFF.

This chain connects TRBV5-1 to TRBJ2-6; possible D gene TRBD2, 5 bases. V was trimmed by 3 bases and J by 0 bases, leaving 13 bases between them. The length of the CDR3 is 17 residues. Germline lookup yields CDR1 SGHRS and CDR2 YFSETQ. The CDR3 protein is CASSYSAGISGANVLTF. The CDR3 nucleotides read TGCGCCAGCAGCTATTCAGCCGGGATCTCTGGGGCCAACGTCCTGACTTTC.

The chain links TRBV7-6 to TRBJ1-4; D may be TRBD1 (6 bases). From germline, CDR1 is SGHVS and CDR2 FNYEAQ. This CDR3 spans 15 amino acids. Trimming took 1 base from V and 6 from J, leaving 12 bases between them. Here the CDR3 DNA reads TGTGCCAGCAGCTTAGATGGGCCAGGGGATGAAAAACTGTTTTTT. This translates into CASSLDGPGDEKLFF.